The 17 T cell receptor beta chains below come from one sample, sequenced in a study of T cell responses to AZD1222 COVID-19 vaccine. TCRdb's copy holds only in-frame clones and misses some; the assay was immunoSEQ multiplex PCR. The sample records 70,000 to 95,000 clones, about 91% being singletons. This specimen consisted of peripheral blood, obtained 28 days after the second AZD1222 dose. These receptors originate from an adult who received the AZD1222 COVID-19 vaccine.

CDR3 residues: CASSLRQGGEKLFF. CDR3 sequence (DNA): TGTGCCAGCAGTTTGCGTCAGGGGGGTGAAAAACTGTTTTTT. The rearrangement links TRBV28 to TRBJ1-4; 7 bases align to TRBD1. J was trimmed by 7 bases and V by 3 bases; bases with no gene match: 5. CDR3 size: 14 residues. CDR1 and CDR2 (germline): MDHEN, SYDVKM.

The chain is built from TRBV28 and TRBJ1-1; 7 nucleotides align to TRBD1. The CDR3 consists of 14 residues. J gave up 6 bases and V 6 bases, and 10 bases lay outside the gene matches. The germline gives CDR1 MDHEN, CDR2 SYDVKM. Here the CDR3 reads CASSEHRGRAEAFF. Here the CDR3 DNA reads TGTGCCAGCAGCGAACACAGGGGCAGGGCTGAAGCTTTCTTT.

The chain is built from TRBV28 and TRBJ2-4; D might be TRBD2 (5 bases). CDR1 is MDHEN, CDR2 SYDVKM, per germline. The CDR3 spans 14 residues. V was pared by 5 bases and J by 7 bases, with 15 bases between. The CDR3 loop is CASSGPGMGNIQYF. The CDR3 DNA reads as TGTGCCAGCAGTGGCCCCGGGATGGGGAACATTCAGTACTTC.

The gene calls are TRBV7-9 and TRBJ2-3; 13 nucleotides match TRBD2. J gave up 5 bases and V 8 bases, and 7 bases lay outside the gene matches. Germline V lookup: CDR1 SEHNR, CDR2 FQNEAQ (reference sequence). CDR3 size: 15 residues. The CDR3 loop reads CASGGLAGVEDTQYF. The CDR3 coding sequence is TGTGCCAGCGGCGGACTAGCGGGAGTGGAAGATACGCAGTATTTT.

V gene TRBV28 combines with J gene TRBJ1-5, with D possibly matching TRBD1 (6 bases). This CDR3 is 15 amino acids long. V lost 1 base and J 7 bases, leaving 14 bases between the germline ends. Germline V lookup: CDR1 MDHEN, CDR2 SYDVKM. CDR3 sequence: CASSLSPGAGQPQHF. The CDR3 coding sequence is TGTGCCAGCAGTTTATCTCCGGGGGCGGGACAGCCCCAGCATTTT.

The chain links TRBV27 to TRBJ2-1; 10 nucleotides match TRBD2. Losses at the gene ends were 6 bases for V and 7 bases for J; bases not matched to a gene: 3. CDR1 and CDR2 from the germline V gene are MNHEY and SMNVEV (reference sequence). This CDR3 is 13 amino acids long. In DNA, the CDR3 is TGTGCCAGCAGACTAGCGGGATGGAATGAGCAGTTCTTC. Residues: CASRLAGWNEQFF.

The V gene is TRBV2, the J gene TRBJ1-5; 12 bases align to TRBD1. Germline V CDR1 and CDR2: SNHLY, FYNNEI. The V gene end was trimmed by 7 bases and the J gene end by 1 base; junction bases not matched to a gene: 2. This CDR3 spans 15 amino acids. The CDR3 DNA reads as TGTGCCAGCAAAGGGACAGGGGGCAGCAATCAGCCCCAGCATTTT. It translates to CASKGTGGSNQPQHF.

The chain recombines TRBV9 with TRBJ2-7, with a tentative D call TRBD1 (7 bases). V was trimmed by 1 base and J by 0 bases, leaving 11 bases between them. Looked up from germline, CDR1 is SGDLS and CDR2 is YYNGEE. The CDR3 consists of 15 residues. This CDR3 reads CASSVWGDSSYEQYF. The CDR3 DNA reads as TGTGCCAGCAGCGTATGGGGGGACAGCTCCTACGAGCAGTACTTC.

The rearrangement joins TRBV9 to TRBJ2-1; 7 nucleotides agree with TRBD1. V was clipped by 0 bases and J by 8 bases; unmatched bases: 5. Germline assignment: CDR1 SGDLS and CDR2 YYNGEE. The CDR3 is 14 residues long. This chain's CDR3 is CASSVGQGNDEQFF. CDR3 coding DNA: TGTGCCAGCAGCGTAGGACAGGGTAATGATGAGCAGTTCTTC. The full variable domain, completed using reference TRBV9 and TRBJ2-1, is DSGVTQTPKHLITATGQRVTLRCSPRSGDLSVYWYQQSLDQGLQFLIQYYNGEERAKGNILERFSAQQFPDLHSELNLSSLELGDSALYFCASSVGQGNDEQFFGPGTRLTVL.

This rearrangement joins TRBV28 to TRBJ1-1, with D unclear. V dropped 6 bases and J dropped 1 base, with 9 bases sitting between them. From germline, CDR1 is MDHEN and CDR2 SYDVKM. CDR3 size: 13 residues. The CDR3 DNA sequence: TGTGCCAGCAGCGTACCGGGGAACACTGAAGCTTTCTTT. This gives the protein CASSVPGNTEAFF.

The V and J genes are TRBV30 and TRBJ2-6; TRBD1 agrees at 7 bases. This CDR3 is 18 amino acids long. V dropped 7 bases and J dropped 0; count of bases not matched to a gene: 15. Germline CDR1 is GTSNPN and CDR2 is SVGIG (reference sequence). The CDR3 nucleotides read TGTGCCTACGCAGGGGGTTCACAACGCTTCTCTGGGGCCAACGTCCTGACTTTC. It encodes CAYAGGSQRFSGANVLTF.

This rearrangement joins TRBV28 to TRBJ2-5; D ambiguous. The CDR3 spans 15 residues. V was cut by 6 bases and J by 0 bases, with 14 bases left in between. CDR1 is MDHEN and CDR2 is SYDVKM in the germline V gene. For the CDR3, the DNA is TGTGCCAGCAGGCCGGCGACCATTAACCAAGAGACCCAGTACTTC. Protein product: CASRPATINQETQYF.

The V and J genes are TRBV25-1 and TRBJ2-1; D uncertain. The CDR3 is 10 amino acids. V was trimmed by 8 bases and J by 9 bases, leaving 8 bases between them. Germline CDR1 reads MGHDK; CDR2 reads SYGVNS. The CDR3 here is CASLIGEQFF. In nucleotides, the CDR3 is TGTGCCAGCCTGATTGGTGAGCAGTTCTTC.

In this sample, this clone turned up a few times. The chain is built from TRBV3-1 (or the pseudogene TRBV3-2) and TRBJ1-2; 8 bases agree with TRBD1. Germline V CDR1 and CDR2: LGHDT, YNNKEL (reference sequence). J was trimmed by 7 bases and V by 5 bases; bases with no gene match: 15. CDR3 length: 16 amino acids. CDR3 DNA sequence: TGTGCCAGCAGCGCGAACAACGACAGGGGTTCAGGTGGCTACACCTTC. It is translated as CASSANNDRGSGGYTF.

The genes are TRBV15 and TRBJ2-1; the match to TRBD1 covers 8 bases. Germline CDR1 LNHNV, CDR2 YYDKDF (reference sequence). The CDR3 consists of 16 residues. Trimming removed 3 bases from V and 3 bases from J; junction bases left unmatched: 7. The CDR3 region has the DNA TGTGCCACCAGCAGGATCGGACAGGGAATCTACAATGAGCAGTTCTTC. It yields the protein CATSRIGQGIYNEQFF.

This chain links TRBV2 with TRBJ2-1; D is uncertain. CDR3 length: 12 residues. In germline, CDR1 is SNHLY, CDR2 FYNNEI. Trimming took off 1 base at V and 15 bases at J, with 13 bases between the two ends. The CDR3 is CASSEGLVGWFF. The CDR3 coding sequence is TGTGCCAGCAGTGAAGGGCTAGTTGGGTGGTTCTTC.

The chain is built from TRBV19 and TRBJ2-7; D gene unclear. The length of the CDR3 is 13 residues. CDR1 is LNHDA and CDR2 is SQIVND in the germline V gene (reference sequence). V lost 5 bases to trimming and J lost 4 bases, with 12 bases between them. The CDR3 DNA follows: TGTGCCAGTAGTGCCCAAAAAAATTACGAGCAGTACTTC. Translated, it gives CASSAQKNYEQYF.